These 15 T cell receptor beta chains came from one sample sequenced in a study of blood T cell repertoires in COVID-19. Clones were read by immunoSEQ multiplex PCR, and TCRdb kept only the in-frame ones, dropping some. Counted here are under 250,000 clones, around three quarters occurring once; the ten biggest clones make up around 5.8%. The sample was peripheral blood. These receptors originate from a woman between 65 and 79 years old with acute or convalescent COVID-19.

The chain employs TRBV5-1 and TRBJ2-7; D unclear. From germline, CDR1 is SGHRS and CDR2 YFSETQ. Trimming stripped 4 bases from V and 2 bases from J, with 4 bases between. The CDR3 extends over 11 amino acids. The CDR3 bases are TGCGCCAGCAGCGACACCTACGAGCAGTACTTC. It is translated as CASSDTYEQYF.

The V gene is TRBV24-1, the J gene TRBJ1-5; D is ambiguous. Per the germline V gene, CDR1 is KGHDR and CDR2 is SFDVKD. Trimming stripped 3 bases from V and 5 bases from J, with 10 bases between. This CDR3 region has 14 residues. The CDR3 coding sequence is TGTGCCACCAGTGATGGCGCGGAATATCAGCCCCAGCATTTT. Its translation is CATSDGAEYQPQHF.

CDR3 in DNA: TGTGCCAGCAGCTTCCCGGAGGTAGGCACAGATACGCAGTATTTT. It yields the protein CASSFPEVGTDTQYF. J is TRBJ2-3 and V is TRBV7-9; D might be TRBD2 (5 bases). V was pared by 3 bases and J by 1 base, with 11 bases between. Germline CDR1 is SEHNR and CDR2 is FQNEAQ (reference sequence). The length of the CDR3 is 15 residues.

This clone appeared a single time. The chain is built from TRBV5-4 and TRBJ1-5, with D possibly TRBD1 on 6 matching bases. Per germline, CDR1 SGHNT and CDR2 YYREEE (reference sequence). Deletions cut 0 bases from V and 13 bases from J, with 11 bases between. The CDR3 has 12 residues. The CDR3 sequence: CASSLGAGEQHF. The CDR3 region has the DNA TGTGCCAGCAGCTTGGGGGCAGGGGAACAGCATTTT.

The gene calls are TRBV24-1 and TRBJ2-5, with 7 bases matching TRBD1. J was trimmed by 4 bases and V by 4 bases; bases with no gene match: 5. The CDR3 consists of 14 residues. CDR1 and CDR2 (germline): KGHDR, SFDVKD. The CDR3 DNA reads as TGTGCCACCAGTGAATCAGGGGGTGCAGAGACCCAGTACTTC. The encoded protein is CATSESGGAETQYF.

The chain combines TRBV28 with TRBJ1-6, with 7 bases lining up with TRBD1. The trim removed 5 bases at V and 7 bases at J, leaving 5 bases unmatched. From germline, CDR1 is MDHEN and CDR2 SYDVKM. The CDR3 extends over 14 amino acids. The CDR3 sequence is CASSIRTGNSPLHF. Written as DNA, the CDR3 is TGTGCCAGCAGTATTCGGACAGGAAATTCACCCCTCCACTTT.

The chain has TRBV28 and TRBJ2-7, with D possibly being TRBD2 (5 bases). V lost 4 bases, J lost 2 bases, and 12 bases lay in between. The CDR3 covers 14 residues. Germline V gene data show CDR1 as MDHEN and CDR2 as SYDVKM. CDR3 DNA sequence: TGTGCCAGCAGTTCCCCTAGCAAGCCCTACGAGCAGTACTTC. It translates to CASSSPSKPYEQYF.

The rearrangement uses TRBV7-6 and TRBJ2-2; tentatively, D is TRBD2 (6 bases). CDR1 and CDR2 from the germline V gene are SGHVS and FNYEAQ. Trimming removed 4 bases from V and 7 bases from J, with 19 bases in between. This CDR3 region has 16 residues. The CDR3, as DNA: TGTGCCAGCAGCTCCTTAGCGGATACCGAGGGCGGGGAGCTGTTTTTT. This codes for CASSSLADTEGGELFF.

The genes are TRBV4-1 and TRBJ2-1; 7 bases line up with TRBD1. The CDR3 length is 11 residues. V was clipped by 4 bases and J by 11 bases; unmatched bases: 2. Germline CDR1 reads MGHRA; CDR2 reads YSYEKL. CDR3 loop: CASSRGQKQFF. The DNA for the CDR3 is TGCGCCAGCAGCCGGGGACAGAAGCAGTTCTTC.

The CDR3 coding sequence is TGTGCCAGCAGCTTGGGGACAAACTTCTACGAGCAGTACTTC. It specifies CASSLGTNFYEQYF. This chain links TRBV5-6 with TRBJ2-7; D might be TRBD1 (5 bases). The CDR3 extends over 14 amino acids. Per the germline V gene, CDR1 is SGHDT and CDR2 is YYEEEE. V gave up 0 bases and J gave up 3 bases, with 10 bases separating them.

This chain uses TRBV10-3 with TRBJ1-4; unclear D gene. V gave up 3 bases and J gave up 0 bases, with 5 bases separating them. Germline V gene lookup returns CDR1 ENHRY and CDR2 SYGVKD. The CDR3 contains 14 residues. The CDR3 sequence: CAISDGATNEKLFF. CDR3 nucleotide sequence: TGTGCCATCAGTGATGGAGCAACTAATGAAAAACTGTTTTTT.

The genes are TRBV7-6 and TRBJ1-2; 7 bases align to TRBD1. The CDR3 has 15 amino acids. Germline CDR1 SGHVS, CDR2 FNYEAQ. V trimming: 4 bases; J trimming: 0 bases; junction bases outside the gene matches: 5. The CDR3 sequence is CASSSSGGANYGYTF. For the CDR3, the DNA is TGTGCCAGCAGCTCATCAGGGGGAGCTAACTATGGCTACACCTTC. Variable domain in full (rest from reference TRBV7-6 and TRBJ1-2): GAGVSQSPRYKVTKRGQDVALRCDPISGHVSLYWYRQALGQGPEFLTYFNYEAQQDKSGLPNDRFSAERPEGSISTLTIQRTEQRDSAMYRCASSSSGGANYGYTFGSGTRLTVV.

The V and J genes are TRBV7-9 and TRBJ1-4; the D gene is possibly TRBD1 (5 bases). Germline V lookup: CDR1 SEHNR, CDR2 FQNEAQ (reference sequence). The CDR3 has 14 amino acids. V was trimmed by 2 bases and J by 8 bases, leaving 12 bases between them. CDR3 residues: CASSLFGGVEKLFF. CDR3 coding DNA: TGTGCCAGCAGCTTATTCGGGGGAGTCGAAAAACTGTTTTTT. Variable domain in full (rest from reference TRBV7-9 and TRBJ1-4): DTGVSQNPRHKITKRGQNVTFRCDPISEHNRLYWYRQTLGQGPEFLTYFQNEAQLEKSRLLSDRFSAERPKGSFSTLEIQRTEQGDSAMYLCASSLFGGVEKLFFGSGTQLSVL.

This rearrangement joins TRBV3-1 (or the pseudogene TRBV3-2) to TRBJ1-5; D remains ambiguous. V was trimmed by 0 bases and J by 2 bases, leaving 17 bases between them. This CDR3 spans 18 amino acids. Germline V gene sequence: CDR1 LGHDT, CDR2 YNNKEL (reference sequence). CDR3 loop: CASSQESGGGGGNQPQHF. For the CDR3, the DNA is TGTGCCAGCAGCCAAGAATCAGGAGGTGGTGGGGGCAATCAGCCCCAGCATTTT.

This clone was counted only a few times. The chain recombines TRBV30 with TRBJ1-6; no definite D call. Trimming left V 1 base short and J 14 bases short, with 9 bases between. Germline CDR1 is GTSNPN and CDR2 is SVGIG (reference sequence). The CDR3 covers 11 residues. The CDR3 nucleotides are TGTGCCTGGAGTGATAGTTCGGCCCTCCACTTT. As protein: CAWSDSSALHF.